Below are 27 T cell receptor beta chains sequenced from a single sample in a study of T cells in Graves' hyperthyroidism and ophthalmopathy. What was amplified from RNA transcripts were TCR beta CDR3 regions. Researchers ran a first-round RT-PCR on the TCR CDR3 using the HTBI primer set. TCRdb fed the multiplex PCR reads into MiXCR, producing one record per CDR3 protein. The sample lists hundreds of thousands of distinct CDR3 sequences, 40% to 55% occurring once. Input material: peripheral blood or thyroid tissue (not recorded which). The receptors were gathered from a woman between 18 and 29 years old with Graves' hyperthyroidism.

Details on this clonotype: A junction boundary mismatches the germline segment, possibly from a read error. V is TRBV24-1 and J is TRBJ2-7; maybe TRBD1 (6 bases). The CDR3 is 14 amino acids. Germline V gives CDR1 KGHDR, CDR2 SFDVKD. This chain's CDR3 is CASSPRGSQGEQYF. CDR3 DNA: TGTGCCAGCAGTCCTAGGGGGTCCCAGGGGGAGCAGTACTTC.

This clonotype has a handful of counts. This chain uses TRBV7-9 with TRBJ1-1; D is ambiguous. Trimming stripped 6 bases from V and 4 bases from J, with 6 bases between. This CDR3 has 11 residues. Germline CDR1 SEHNR, CDR2 FQNEAQ (reference sequence). CDR3 amino acids: CASRDFTEAFF. As DNA, the CDR3 is TGTGCCAGCAGGGACTTCACTGAAGCTTTCTTT.

The table lists this clonotype with a count of one. The V gene is TRBV25-1, the J gene TRBJ2-5; 14 bases align to TRBD2. The V and J ends lost 2 bases and 4 bases, in that order; junction bases with no gene match: 12. This CDR3 region has 19 residues. Germline CDR1 MGHDK, CDR2 SYGVNS. This CDR3 reads CASSEAWPGTSGSGETQYF. CDR3 DNA: TGTGCCAGCAGTGAAGCCTGGCCGGGGACTAGCGGGAGCGGAGAGACCCAGTACTTC.

This clonotype was counted between two and nine times. V usage is TRBV14 and J usage is TRBJ1-5; possibly TRBD1 for D (6 bases). Germline V gives CDR1 SGHDN, CDR2 FVKESK. V was clipped by 4 bases and J by 2 bases, with 15 bases between them. This CDR3 region has 16 residues. The CDR3 sequence: CASSPDPGGGNQPQHF. In DNA, the CDR3 is TGTGCCAGCAGCCCCGACCCGGGGGGCGGCAATCAGCCCCAGCATTTT.

The CDR3 spells CSQALDSNQPQHF. Written as DNA, the CDR3 is TGCAGCCAAGCTCTGGATAGCAATCAGCCCCAGCATTTT. This chain joins TRBV29-1 and TRBJ1-5; D is uncertain. Deletions cut 8 bases from V and 0 bases from J, with 11 bases between. The germline V gene has CDR1 SQVTM and CDR2 ANQGSEA. The CDR3 is 13 residues long.

The table lists this clonotype with many counts. The gene calls are TRBV7-8 and TRBJ2-7; weak D call: TRBD2 (6 bases). V gave up 7 bases and J gave up 0 bases, with 13 bases separating them. Germline V CDR1 and CDR2: SGHVS, FQNEAQ. The CDR3 is 14 residues long. For the CDR3, the DNA is TGTGCCAGCACCCGAGGAGGGGTCTCCTACGAGCAGTACTTC. Amino acid sequence: CASTRGGVSYEQYF. Combining the CDR3 with reference TRBV7-8 and TRBJ2-7 gives the whole variable domain GAGVSQSPRYKVAKRGQDVALRCDPISGHVSLFWYQQALGQGPEFLTYFQNEAQLDKSGLPSDRFFAERPEGSVSTLKIQRTQQEDSAVYLCASTRGGVSYEQYFGPGTRLTVT.

This chain connects TRBV29-1 to TRBJ2-7; 12 nucleotides match TRBD2. Unmatched junction bases numbered 6, after V lost 1 base and J lost 5 bases. Germline lookup yields CDR1 SQVTM and CDR2 ANQGSEA. The CDR3 has 15 amino acids. The CDR3 loop reads CSVEGLAGETHEQYF. The CDR3, as DNA: TGCAGCGTTGAAGGACTAGCGGGAGAAACCCACGAGCAGTACTTC.

This clonotype was counted a single time. A read error may be the cause here, since a much bigger clone is one base away. The chain couples TRBV10-3 to TRBJ2-6, with 9 bases that match TRBD1. Germline V gene sequence: CDR1 ENHRY, CDR2 SYGVKD. V lost 3 bases and J lost 0; bases outside the gene matches: 3. The CDR3 runs to 17 residues. CDR3 protein: CAISDSTGGSGANVLTF. DNA for the CDR3: TGTGCCATCAGTGACTCGACAGGGGGCTCTGGGGCCAACGTCCTGACTTTC.

This clonotype has just a few counts. The chain carries TRBV29-1 and TRBJ2-5, with TRBD2 identical over 7 bases. Germline V CDR1 and CDR2: SQVTM, ANQGSEA. The CDR3 consists of 14 residues. J gave up 4 bases and V 3 bases, and 8 bases lay outside the gene matches. CDR3 in amino acids: CSVDMRGFGETQYF. The CDR3 DNA sequence: TGCAGCGTTGATATGCGGGGGTTTGGAGAGACCCAGTACTTC.

This sequence joins TRBV24-1 and TRBJ2-2; maybe TRBD1 (6 bases). Germline V gene lookup returns CDR1 KGHDR and CDR2 SFDVKD. V was trimmed by 3 bases and J by 6 bases, leaving 25 bases between them. The CDR3 length is 19 residues. In DNA form, the CDR3 reads TGTGCCACCAGTGATGGCTTTATCTTCGGGACACATCGGTCCGGGGAGCTGTTTTTT. Amino acid sequence: CATSDGFIFGTHRSGELFF.

This clonotype was seen more than once but under ten times. J is TRBJ2-7 and V is TRBV14; TRBD1 aligns across 7 bases. The CDR3 totals 14 residues. The V segment lost 0 bases and the J segment 12 bases; nucleotides outside the gene matches: 11. The V gene's germline CDR1 is SGHDN and CDR2 FVKESK. Here the CDR3 reads CASSQDSGMGQRYF. The DNA of the CDR3 is TGTGCCAGCAGCCAAGATTCGGGGATGGGACAGAGGTACTTC.

The V call is TRBV29-1, the J call TRBJ2-2, with D maybe TRBD1 (5 bases). Germline V gene sequence: CDR1 SQVTM, CDR2 ANQGSEA. The V gene lost 2 bases and the J gene lost 7 bases, with 11 bases spanning the gap. The CDR3 runs 13 residues. In DNA, the CDR3 is TGCAGCGTTGAATTGGGGCGGAGCGGGGAGCTGTTTTTT. Its protein is CSVELGRSGELFF.

This clonotype was seen at least ten times. This chain connects TRBV24-1 to TRBJ2-7; D is perhaps TRBD2 (8 bases). V lost 4 bases to trimming and J lost 5 bases, with 17 bases between them. The germline gives CDR1 KGHDR, CDR2 SFDVKD. The length of the CDR3 is 15 residues. The CDR3 DNA reads as TGTGCCACCAGTGACCGGGGGGGGACAGCTGACGAGCAGTACTTC. It is translated as CATSDRGGTADEQYF.

The rearrangement joins TRBV29-1 to TRBJ2-3; a possible D gene is TRBD1 (5 bases). This CDR3 is built from 16 residues. Trimming stripped 7 bases from V and 3 bases from J, with 23 bases between. Germline V gene data show CDR1 as SQVTM and CDR2 as ANQGSEA. Written as DNA, the CDR3 is TGCAGCGCGGAGATGATCAGGGCTTTGGAGACAGATACGCAGTATTTT. Translated, it gives CSAEMIRALETDTQYF.

The table lists this clonotype with a few counts. CDR3 in amino acids: CSVEDLIGEQYF. CDR3 coding DNA: TGCAGCGTTGAAGATCTTATAGGAGAGCAGTACTTC. J is TRBJ2-7 and V is TRBV29-1, with unresolved D. The CDR3 loop spans 12 amino acids. Germline V gene sequence: CDR1 SQVTM, CDR2 ANQGSEA. Trimming removed 0 bases at V and 7 bases at J, with 10 bases between.

The V call is TRBV2, the J call TRBJ1-4; D is ambiguous. The CDR3 contains 13 residues. Germline V gives CDR1 SNHLY, CDR2 FYNNEI. The germline V and J ends were trimmed by 6 bases and 4 bases, with 9 bases remaining between them. The CDR3 DNA is TGTGCCAGCAGCCGGGAGGATAATGAAAAACTGTTTTTT. Translating gives CASSREDNEKLFF.

As DNA, the CDR3 is TGTGCCAGCAGTGCGACACCTAACTATGGCTACACCTTC. Its protein is CASSATPNYGYTF. The rearrangement joins TRBV2 to TRBJ1-2; D gene unclear. Between the trimmed V and J ends, which lost 4 bases and 0 bases, there was a span of 6 bases. CDR3 length: 13 residues. CDR1 and CDR2 (germline): SNHLY, FYNNEI.

The DNA of the CDR3 is TGTGCCAGCAGCCCGGGACCTCGAGATGGCTACACCTTC. Translation gives CASSPGPRDGYTF. The chain recombines TRBV7-2 with TRBJ1-2; D is possibly TRBD1 (5 bases). With 5 bases removed from V and 6 bases from J, the gap between germline ends came to 13 bases. In germline, CDR1 is SGHTA, CDR2 FQGNSA. This CDR3 is built from 13 residues.

This clonotype was observed many times. The chain's CDR3 is CATQGGTEAFF. In nucleotides, the CDR3 is TGTGCCACACAGGGAGGGACTGAAGCTTTCTTT. The gene calls are TRBV10-3 and TRBJ1-1, with D maybe TRBD1 (6 bases). Germline V gene data show CDR1 as ENHRY and CDR2 as SYGVKD. Between the trimmed V and J ends, which lost 10 bases and 5 bases, there was a span of 11 bases. CDR3 size: 11 residues.

Comments on this clonotype: Relative to the germline gene, one junction end is altered; a read error may explain this. J is TRBJ2-7 and V is TRBV7-9; 8 nucleotides line up with TRBD1. Germline lookup yields CDR1 SEHNR and CDR2 FQNEAQ (reference sequence). The CDR3 contains 14 residues. CDR3 nucleotide sequence: TGCGCCAGCAGCCAAGCCGGCAGGGGGCCCGAGCAGTACTTC. This translates into CASSQAGRGPEQYF.

This rearrangement joins TRBV9 to TRBJ2-5; D possibly corresponds to TRBD2 (6 bases). V was trimmed by 6 bases and J by 4 bases, leaving 10 bases between them. The germline gives CDR1 SGDLS, CDR2 YYNGEE. The CDR3 has 12 amino acids. The CDR3 nucleotides are TGTGCCAGCAAGGACGGGGGAGAGACCCAGTACTTC. It translates to CASKDGGETQYF.

V usage is TRBV20-1 and J usage is TRBJ1-1; D is ambiguous. Trimming took 1 base from V and 1 from J, leaving 7 bases between them. In germline, CDR1 is DFQATT, CDR2 SNEGSKA (reference sequence). The CDR3 is made up of 13 amino acids. The CDR3 sequence is CSARAGGNTEAFF. The CDR3 nucleotides read TGCAGTGCTAGAGCTGGCGGGAACACTGAAGCTTTCTTT.

V and J are TRBV24-1 and TRBJ1-2, with TRBD1 matching over 9 bases. Trimming at V came to 12 bases and at J to 5 bases, leaving 9 bases not matched to a gene. Germline V lookup: CDR1 KGHDR, CDR2 SFDVKD. The CDR3 runs to 13 residues. The CDR3 coding sequence is TGTGCCTGGAGGGGACAGGGAGGGTATGGCTACACCTTC. Its translation is CAWRGQGGYGYTF.

The V and J genes are TRBV20-1 and TRBJ1-3; 8 positions match TRBD1. The CDR3 spans 12 residues. CDR1 DFQATT and CDR2 SNEGSKA come from the germline V gene (reference sequence). V shed 3 bases, J shed 7 bases, and the junction held 2 bases outside the gene matches. The CDR3 reads CSASGDRNTIYF. As DNA, the CDR3 is TGCAGTGCTAGCGGGGACAGGAACACCATATATTTT.

The CDR3 DNA is TGCAGTGCTAGAGAGGTGGAGGGCGCTGAAGCTTTCTTT. Its protein is CSAREVEGAEAFF. The V and J genes are TRBV20-1 and TRBJ1-1; D call uncertain. The CDR3 is made up of 13 amino acids. The germline V gene encodes CDR1 DFQATT and CDR2 SNEGSKA (reference sequence). The V end was cut by 0 bases, the J end by 6 bases, with 11 bases between.

The chain is built from TRBV10-3 and TRBJ1-5; weak D call: TRBD1 (5 bases). Germline CDR1 reads ENHRY; CDR2 reads SYGVKD. The CDR3 covers 14 residues. V was clipped by 10 bases and J by 2 bases, with 15 bases between them. In DNA form, the CDR3 reads TGTGCCACCGCTACGACAGTAGGCAATCAGCCCCAGCATTTT. Its protein product is CATATTVGNQPQHF.

The V call is TRBV2, the J call TRBJ1-6; maybe TRBD1 (6 bases). CDR3 length: 17 residues. Germline CDR1 SNHLY, CDR2 FYNNEI. Trimming removed 5 bases at V and 9 bases at J, with 23 bases between. CDR3 amino acids: CASSLFPQGLSSSPLHF. Written as DNA, the CDR3 is TGTGCCAGCAGTTTATTCCCCCAGGGGCTTTCTTCTTCACCCCTCCACTTT.